This TCR beta chain derives from a study of T cells in women clearing cervical HPV infection. Study findings and constraints: It is unknown whether associations predate infection; no effector/memory or HPV-specific sorting.

Assay used: immunoSEQ multiplex PCR; TCRdb lists only in-frame clones, some missing. The table lists 45,000 to 50,000 clones. This CDR3 is built from 19 residues. With 3 bases clipped from V and 2 bases from J, the junction kept 15 bases outside the gene matches. The germline gives CDR1 GTSNPN, CDR2 SVGIG (reference sequence). A note on this clone: The antigen is unknown. The read ends 3 residues early relative to the CDR3; the germline J gene fills the gap.

The chain links TRBV30 to TRBJ2-5; 13 bases fit TRBD2. This sequence originates from a woman between 18 and 70 years old with a cervical HPV16 infection that either progressed to CIN3+ or cleared (not recorded which). Material: blood buffy coat. The DNA read from the CDR3 is TGTGCCTGGAGCCCAACTAGCGGGAGGGACCTGAGGTGGCAAGAGACC. Translated, it gives CAWSPTSGRDLRWQET. The full CDR3 protein is CAWSPTSGRDLRWQETQYF.